This TCR beta chain was sequenced during a study of shared clonotypes between healthy human individuals. The CDR3 has 16 residues. V shed 2 bases, J shed 5 bases, and the junction held 11 bases outside the gene matches. Germline V CDR1 and CDR2: MNHNY, SVGAGI (reference sequence). Terminally differentiated effector memory CD45RA+ cells were excluded by CCR7 positive selection of CD45RO-negative cells. Clones were read by immunoSEQ multiplex PCR, and TCRdb kept only the in-frame ones, dropping some. The table includes approximately 1.9 million clones, about 93% detected once. This sequence originates from a young man in good health. Some clones in this sample may be carry-over from other donors' samples. The gene calls are TRBV6-6 and TRBJ2-7, with 8 bases identical to TRBD2. Sequences were obtained from naive CD8+ T cells from PBMCs. The CDR3 nucleotides read TGTGCCAGCAGTTACATCCCCTTGGGACTAGAGGACGAGCAGTACTTC. Protein product: CASSYIPLGLEDEQYF.